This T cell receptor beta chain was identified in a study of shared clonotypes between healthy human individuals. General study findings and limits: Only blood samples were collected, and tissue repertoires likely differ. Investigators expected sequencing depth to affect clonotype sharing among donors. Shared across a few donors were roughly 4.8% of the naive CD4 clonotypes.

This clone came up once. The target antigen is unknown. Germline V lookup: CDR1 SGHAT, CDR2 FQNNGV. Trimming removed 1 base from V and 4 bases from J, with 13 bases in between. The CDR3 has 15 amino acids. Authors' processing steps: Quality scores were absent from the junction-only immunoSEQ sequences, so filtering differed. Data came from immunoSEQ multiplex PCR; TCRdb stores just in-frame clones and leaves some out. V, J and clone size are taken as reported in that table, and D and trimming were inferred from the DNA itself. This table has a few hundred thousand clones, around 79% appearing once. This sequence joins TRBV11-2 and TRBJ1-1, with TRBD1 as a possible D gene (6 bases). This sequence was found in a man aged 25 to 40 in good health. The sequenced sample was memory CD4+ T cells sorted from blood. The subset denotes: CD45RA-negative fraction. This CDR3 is CASSLVGGASTEAFF. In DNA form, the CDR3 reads TGTGCCAGCAGCTTAGTTGGGGGGGCGAGCACTGAAGCTTTCTTT.